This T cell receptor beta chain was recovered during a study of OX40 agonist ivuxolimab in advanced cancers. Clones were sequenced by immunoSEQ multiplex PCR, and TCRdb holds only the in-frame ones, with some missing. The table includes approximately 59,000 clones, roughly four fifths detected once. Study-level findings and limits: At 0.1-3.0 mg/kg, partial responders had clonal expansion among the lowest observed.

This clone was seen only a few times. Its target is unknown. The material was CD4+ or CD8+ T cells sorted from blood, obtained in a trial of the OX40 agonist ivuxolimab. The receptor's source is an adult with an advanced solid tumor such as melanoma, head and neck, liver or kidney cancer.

CDR3 bases: TGTGCCAGCAGTAGGATGAACACTGAAGCTTTCTTT. Amino acid sequence: CASSRMNTEAFF. The V call is TRBV2, the J call TRBJ1-1; D not certain. The germline V gene encodes CDR1 SNHLY and CDR2 FYNNEI. The V end was cut by 5 bases, the J end by 0 bases, with 4 bases between. This CDR3 contains 12 residues.